This note documents a single TCR beta chain sequence. Its antigen is currently unknown. CD8+ and CD4+ T cells from blood underwent TCR beta sequencing, which was carried out in a high-throughput format. The TEMRA cells underwent FACS enrichment, while the CD8+ and CD4+ T cells underwent negative isolation. The data stem from a study of CD8 T cells in Susac syndrome. Points from the study as a whole: It was acknowledged in the study that its TCR sequencing and HLA analysis involved a relatively small number of individuals.

With random hexamers, reverse transcription was performed on about 0.5 to 1 ug of RNA. Multiplex immunoSEQ PCR targeted 54 Vbeta and 13 Jbeta TCR beta segments. TCRdb reanalysed the immunoSEQ multiplex PCR reads using MiXCR and keeps one entry per CDR3 protein. The sample contains just under 150,000 distinct CDR3 sequences, around 94% of which appear only once. CDR3 length: 15 amino acids. Per the germline V gene, CDR1 is DFQATT and CDR2 is SNEGSKA (reference sequence). V lost 5 bases and J lost 2, with 15 bases in between. This receptor was identified in a human donor in good health. This chain connects TRBV20-1 to TRBJ2-2; a possible D gene is TRBD1 (5 bases). Specimen: CD4+ T cells from PBMCs. The CDR3, as DNA: TGCAGTGCTCGTAAGGGGCGAGTTAACACCGGGGAGCTGTTTTTT. Translation: CSARKGRVNTGELFF.